The clone carrying this TCR beta chain has at least ten counts. This sample is drawn from a study of T cell repertoires in cytomegalovirus infection. V was cut by 3 bases and J by 15 bases, with 9 bases left in between. Germline V lookup: CDR1 DFQATT, CDR2 SNEGSKA (reference sequence). The CDR3 length is 9 residues. From the reads, TCRdb called clonotypes with MiXCR, one entry per CDR3 protein. This table has over 200,000 distinct CDR3 sequences, about 13% appearing once. The source material was PBMCs. This sequence originates from a human donor in good health (CMV status not recorded). Some clones in this sample may be carry-over from other donors' samples. The J gene is TRBJ2-1, the V gene TRBV20-1; a possible D gene is TRBD1 (6 bases). The CDR3, as DNA: TGCAGTGCTAGTTGGGGGCGGTTCTTC. It yields the protein CSASWGRFF.